A single sample gave rise to the 29 T cell receptor beta chains below, sequenced in a study of Graves' ophthalmopathy and Graves' hyperthyroidism. RNA served as the template for amplifying TCR beta CDR3 regions. Second-round multiplex PCR followed a first-round RT-PCR using HTBI primers. TCRdb called the multiplex PCR reads again in MiXCR, with one record for every CDR3 protein. The sample lists about 740,000 distinct CDR3 sequences, around 40% occurring once. What was sequenced was peripheral blood. The receptors come from an adult man with Graves' ophthalmopathy.

The chain uses TRBV6-1 and TRBJ2-2; 7 positions match TRBD1. This CDR3 is built from 15 residues. The ends lost 5 bases at V and 1 base at J; junction bases unmatched: 4. Germline values: CDR1 MNHNS, CDR2 SASEGT. The CDR3 loop is CASSYGTENTGELFF. In DNA form, the CDR3 reads TGTGCCAGCAGTTATGGGACAGAGAACACCGGGGAGCTGTTTTTT.

In nucleotides, the CDR3 is TGCAGTGCTCTCCGGGGGGCAGATACGCAGTATTTT. This codes for CSALRGADTQYF. This chain links TRBV20-1 with TRBJ2-3; TRBD2 matches at 7 bases. Trimming took 5 bases from V and 4 from J; bases not matched to a gene: 3. This CDR3 has 12 amino acids. Germline assignment: CDR1 DFQATT and CDR2 SNEGSKA (reference sequence).

This clonotype occurred a few times. The rearrangement joins TRBV10-3 to TRBJ2-5, with TRBD2 matching 8 bases. The CDR3 extends over 13 amino acids. J gave up 5 bases and V 10 bases, and 9 bases lay outside the gene matches. The V gene's germline CDR1 is ENHRY and CDR2 SYGVKD. CDR3 loop: CASKRERGETQYF. In DNA form, the CDR3 reads TGTGCCAGCAAGCGGGAGCGAGGGGAGACCCAGTACTTC.

Many counts were recorded for this clonotype. The V call is TRBV12-3 or TRBV12-4, the J call TRBJ1-5, with D hard to call. Trimming pared 3 bases from V and 3 bases from J, leaving 9 bases between. This CDR3 has 14 residues. The CDR3 reads CASSLKQLNQPQHF. The DNA for the CDR3 is TGTGCCAGCAGTTTGAAACAGCTCAATCAGCCCCAGCATTTT.

The sample holds a few counts of this clonotype. The chain uses TRBV6-6 and TRBJ1-2; D unclear. The CDR3 is made up of 13 amino acids. Germline-derived CDR1 and CDR2 are MNHNY and SVGAGI (reference sequence). V was pared by 0 bases and J by 8 bases, with 10 bases between. CDR3 nucleotide sequence: TGTGCCAGCAGTTACTCCGAGGCGGGGGGCTACACCTTC. This translates into CASSYSEAGGYTF.

This chain joins TRBV20-1 and TRBJ1-1; tentatively, D is TRBD1 (6 bases). This CDR3 has 12 residues. Germline V CDR1 and CDR2: DFQATT, SNEGSKA (reference sequence). CDR3 amino acids: CRPRGVNTEAFF. The CDR3 nucleotides read TGCAGGCCTAGGGGGGTGAACACTGAAGCTTTCTTT.

As DNA, the CDR3 is TGCAGTGCTAGTGGGAACTGGAACACTGAAGCTTTCTTT. Protein sequence: CSASGNWNTEAFF. This rearrangement joins TRBV20-1 to TRBJ1-1; unclear D gene. Germline V CDR1 and CDR2: DFQATT, SNEGSKA (reference sequence). The CDR3 runs to 13 residues. The V end lost 3 bases, the J end lost 1 base, and 9 bases lay between the germline ends.

The rearrangement joins TRBV29-1 to TRBJ1-2, with TRBD1 as a possible D gene (6 bases). The length of the CDR3 is 14 residues. Germline values: CDR1 SQVTM, CDR2 ANQGSEA. Between the trimmed V and J ends, which lost 8 bases and 3 bases, there was a span of 19 bases. The CDR3 DNA follows: TGCAGCCTCAGACAGGACCCCGTATACTATGGCTACACCTTC. Translating gives CSLRQDPVYYGYTF.

The genes are TRBV29-1 and TRBJ1-1, with no clear D. From germline, CDR1 is SQVTM and CDR2 ANQGSEA. The CDR3 loop spans 13 amino acids. V lost 4 bases and J lost 4, with 13 bases in between. The CDR3 here is CSVVMGIGTEAFF. CDR3 nucleotide sequence: TGCAGCGTTGTTATGGGAATAGGCACTGAAGCTTTCTTT.

This clonotype occurred many times. The CDR3 sequence is CASRLGHQETQYF. The CDR3 DNA is TGTGCCAGCCGACTAGGCCACCAAGAGACCCAGTACTTC. V and J are TRBV19 and TRBJ2-5, with TRBD2 as a possible D gene (6 bases). Trimming cost V 9 bases and J 0 bases, with 11 bases left between them. Germline V gene sequence: CDR1 LNHDA, CDR2 SQIVND (reference sequence). CDR3 length: 13 amino acids.

This clonotype occurred a few times. The chain combines TRBV10-3 with TRBJ1-1; D may be TRBD1 (6 bases). From germline, CDR1 is ENHRY and CDR2 SYGVKD. Trimming stripped 10 bases from V and 4 bases from J, with 16 bases between. This CDR3 spans 13 amino acids. CDR3 region: CASGNRATTEAFF. CDR3 in DNA: TGTGCCAGCGGAAACAGGGCAACCACTGAAGCTTTCTTT.

This clonotype has just one count. This chain joins TRBV7-9 and TRBJ2-2, with 9 nucleotides matching TRBD1. From germline, CDR1 is SEHNR and CDR2 FQNEAQ (reference sequence). V lost 2 bases, J lost 2 bases, and 9 bases stayed unmatched. This CDR3 is built from 18 residues. CDR3 nucleotide sequence: TGTGCCAGCAGCTTAAACCCGGGACAGGGTTTTAACACCGGGGAGCTGTTTTTT. This gives the protein CASSLNPGQGFNTGELFF.

This rearrangement joins TRBV15 to TRBJ1-2; D ambiguous. The V gene's germline CDR1 is LNHNV and CDR2 YYDKDF (reference sequence). Trimming removed 0 bases from V and 3 bases from J, with 17 bases in between. The CDR3 is 17 residues long. The CDR3 is CATSRDPRAGGDYGYTF. The CDR3 nucleotides are TGTGCCACCAGCAGAGACCCCCGGGCCGGAGGCGACTATGGCTACACCTTC.

The rearrangement uses TRBV10-3 and TRBJ1-2, with 8 bases matching TRBD1. V shed 10 bases, J shed 8 bases, and the junction held 15 bases outside the gene matches. The CDR3 covers 14 residues. Germline CDR1 reads ENHRY; CDR2 reads SYGVKD. The CDR3 is CASRKDRVSRGYTF. Here the CDR3 DNA reads TGTGCCAGCAGAAAGGACAGGGTCTCGCGGGGCTACACCTTC.

This chain links TRBV7-9 with TRBJ1-4; 10 positions agree with TRBD1. Germline V CDR1 and CDR2: SEHNR, FQNEAQ (reference sequence). After removal of 3 bases from V and 7 bases from J, the junction contained 5 bases not matched to a gene. The CDR3 is 15 residues long. CDR3 sequence reads: CASSFPGQGTEKLFF. In nucleotides, the CDR3 is TGTGCCAGCAGCTTTCCGGGACAGGGGACTGAAAAACTGTTTTTT.

The sample holds many counts of this clonotype. CDR3 sequence: CASSFQEEYQETQYF. In nucleotides, the CDR3 is TGTGCCAGCAGCTTTCAAGAGGAGTACCAAGAGACCCAGTACTTC. The chain is built from TRBV7-9 and TRBJ2-5, with D hard to call. The V gene lost 3 bases and the J gene lost 0 bases, with 11 bases spanning the gap. The CDR3 loop spans 15 amino acids. Per germline, CDR1 SEHNR and CDR2 FQNEAQ (reference sequence). The full variable domain, with the rest looked up from reference TRBV7-9 and TRBJ2-5, is DTGVSQNPRHKITKRGQNVTFRCDPISEHNRLYWYRQTLGQGPEFLTYFQNEAQLEKSRLLSDRFSAERPKGSFSTLEIQRTEQGDSAMYLCASSFQEEYQETQYFGPGTRLLVL.

This clonotype came up many times. The chain joins TRBV7-2 to TRBJ1-2; D uncertain. The V end was cut by 0 bases, the J end by 5 bases, with 7 bases between. The CDR3 runs to 13 residues. Germline assignment: CDR1 SGHTA and CDR2 FQGNSA. The CDR3 DNA follows: TGTGCCAGCAGCTTAGCTCCGAGATATGGCTACACCTTC. Its protein product is CASSLAPRYGYTF.

This clonotype was counted ten times or more. J is TRBJ1-5 and V is TRBV10-3; 8 bases fit TRBD1. Germline lookup yields CDR1 ENHRY and CDR2 SYGVKD. The CDR3 runs to 15 residues. Trimming at V came to 6 bases and at J to 3 bases, leaving 7 bases not matched to a gene. In DNA form, the CDR3 reads TGTGCCATCAGCCCAGGACAGGGCAACAATCAGCCCCAGCATTTT. This codes for CAISPGQGNNQPQHF.

The chain carries TRBV19 and TRBJ1-5, with 8 bases that match TRBD1. V shed 2 bases and J 14 bases; nucleotides not matched to a gene: 11. This CDR3 has 14 residues. In germline, CDR1 is LNHDA, CDR2 SQIVND (reference sequence). The DNA for the CDR3 is TGTGCCAGTAGTATAAATCAGGGGGCATCCTACGAGCATTTT. It translates to CASSINQGASYEHF.

The chain recombines TRBV7-9 with TRBJ1-6, with a tentative D call TRBD1 (6 bases). The germline V gene has CDR1 SEHNR and CDR2 FQNEAQ (reference sequence). This CDR3 is 19 amino acids long. Trimming took off 6 bases at V and 2 bases at J, with 23 bases between the two ends. CDR3 loop: CASSLSHDRSGAYNSPLHF. CDR3 DNA sequence: TGTGCCAGCAGTTTATCACACGACAGGTCGGGCGCCTATAATTCACCCCTCCACTTT.

The chain carries TRBV25-1 and TRBJ2-1; D ambiguous. Germline loops: CDR1 MGHDK, CDR2 SYGVNS. The CDR3 runs 11 residues. The CDR3 loop is CARDGMDEQFF. The CDR3 coding sequence is TGTGCTAGAGATGGGATGGATGAGCAGTTCTTC.

This clonotype has a handful of counts. The CDR3, as DNA: TGTGCCACCAGCAGAGAAAGACAGTCCTATGGCTACACCTTC. It encodes CATSRERQSYGYTF. J is TRBJ1-2 and V is TRBV15, with TRBD1 as a possible D gene (5 bases). Germline loops: CDR1 LNHNV, CDR2 YYDKDF (reference sequence). V was trimmed by 0 bases and J by 4 bases, leaving 9 bases between them. This CDR3 has 14 residues. Drawing the rest from reference TRBV15 and TRBJ1-2, the complete variable domain is DAMVIQNPRYQVTQFGKPVTLSCSQTLNHNVMYWYQQKSSQAPKLLFHYYDKDFNNEADTPDNFQSRRPNTSFCFLDIRSPGLGDTAMYLCATSRERQSYGYTFGSGTRLTVV.

This clonotype has only a few counts. The chain joins TRBV20-1 to TRBJ2-5; 7 bases align to TRBD2. Germline values: CDR1 DFQATT, CDR2 SNEGSKA (reference sequence). V trimming: 1 base; J trimming: 4 bases; junction bases outside the gene matches: 9. The CDR3 is 15 amino acids. As DNA, the CDR3 is TGCAGTGCTAGAGTCTGGCTAGCGGAGAGAGAGACCCAGTACTTC. This codes for CSARVWLAERETQYF.

There are a few counts of this clonotype. This chain joins TRBV25-1 and TRBJ1-6; unclear D gene. Germline CDR1 is MGHDK and CDR2 is SYGVNS. This CDR3 region has 15 residues. Trimming pared 5 bases from V and 7 bases from J, leaving 15 bases between. The CDR3 coding sequence is TGTGCCAGCAGTCAAATCCGGGCCACGAATTCACCCCTCCACTTT. This sequence encodes CASSQIRATNSPLHF.

The CDR3 is CASSPGLSLAYSHTDTQYF. CDR3 in DNA: TGTGCCAGCAGCCCAGGCCTGTCACTCGCCTACTCACACACAGATACGCAGTATTTT. The V gene is TRBV7-9, the J gene TRBJ2-3; no clear D gene. CDR3 size: 19 residues. Trimming left V 5 bases short and J 2 bases short, with 26 bases between. Germline CDR1 is SEHNR and CDR2 is FQNEAQ (reference sequence).

This clonotype was detected a few times. The chain is built from TRBV9 and TRBJ2-7; either TRBD1 or TRBD2 may supply D (5 bases each). The germline V gene encodes CDR1 SGDLS and CDR2 YYNGEE. V lost 4 bases, J lost 3 bases, and 14 bases lay in between. This CDR3 has 14 residues. The CDR3 spells CASSSGTGYYEQYF. CDR3 nucleotides: TGTGCCAGCAGCTCCGGGACGGGCTACTACGAGCAGTACTTC.

Remarks on this clonotype: With a much larger clone just one base away, this may be a read error. V and J are TRBV7-3 and TRBJ2-5, with 7 bases identical to TRBD1. The germline CDR1 and CDR2 sequences are SGHTA and FQGTGA. The CDR3 runs 17 residues. The CDR3 DNA reads TGTGCCAGCGGCTTAAGGGTCAGGGGGTTTCCTCCAGAGACCCAGTACTTC. Amino acid sequence: CASGLRVRGFPPETQYF. The full variable domain, completed using reference TRBV7-3 and TRBJ2-5, is GAGVSQTPSNKVTEKGKYVELRCDPISGHTALYWYRQSLGQGPEFLIYFQGTGAADDSGLPNDRFFAVRPEGSVSTLKIQRTERGDSAVYLCASGLRVRGFPPETQYFGPGTRLLVL.

V is TRBV5-1 and J is TRBJ1-1; 7 bases are shared with TRBD1. CDR1 and CDR2 (germline): SGHRS, YFSETQ. The CDR3 runs to 16 residues. The ends lost 1 base at V and 1 base at J; junction bases unmatched: 7. As DNA, the CDR3 is TGCGCCAGCAGCTTGCAGGGACAGCCCTCGAACACTGAAGCTTTCTTT. It yields the protein CASSLQGQPSNTEAFF. Together with reference TRBV5-1 and TRBJ1-1, the CDR3 gives the full variable domain: KAGVTQTPRYLIKTRGQQVTLSCSPISGHRSVSWYQQTPGQGLQFLFEYFSETQRNKGNFPGRFSGRQFSNSRSEMNVSTLELGDSALYLCASSLQGQPSNTEAFFGQGTRLTVV.

This chain uses TRBV20-1 with TRBJ1-2, with TRBD1 as a possible D gene (5 bases). Trimming removed 3 bases at V and 6 bases at J, with 8 bases between. Germline V gene data show CDR1 as DFQATT and CDR2 as SNEGSKA (reference sequence). The CDR3 consists of 11 residues. The CDR3 DNA follows: TGCAGTGCTAGGGGGGGACATGGCTACACCTTC. Translation gives CSARGGHGYTF.